These 12 T cell receptor beta chains originate from one sample sequenced in a study of cytomegalovirus exposure and HLA in healthy donors. Primers included in the PCR were 60 Vbeta and 13 Jbeta primers. Assay used: immunoSEQ multiplex PCR; TCRdb lists only in-frame clones, some missing. The table has approximately 110,000 clones, roughly 69% seen once; the top ten hold around 5.4%. Sequencing used PBMCs. These receptors all stem from a woman aged 70 to 79 in good health and CMV-seropositive.

This clone was observed a few times. The rearrangement links TRBV7-8 to TRBJ2-2; the match to TRBD2 covers 16 bases. V was clipped by 10 bases and J by 6 bases; unmatched bases: 11. The CDR3 sequence is 17 residues long. Per germline, CDR1 SGHVS and CDR2 FQNEAQ. The CDR3 protein is CAIATGTSGGAAGELFF. The CDR3 nucleotides are TGTGCCATCGCGACCGGGACTAGCGGGGGGGCGGCCGGGGAGCTGTTTTTT.

The J gene is TRBJ1-1, the V gene TRBV19, with a tentative D call TRBD1 (6 bases). V was shortened by 6 bases and J by 1 base, with 15 bases between the two germline ends. The V gene's germline CDR1 is LNHDA and CDR2 SQIVND (reference sequence). CDR3 length: 15 amino acids. This CDR3 is CASSTVDRPNTEAFF. The CDR3 DNA sequence: TGTGCCAGTAGCACCGTTGACAGGCCGAACACTGAAGCTTTCTTT.

Of note for this clone: One end of the junction fails to match germline, which may point to a read error. The chain links TRBV30 to TRBJ2-5; D ambiguous. Germline V lookup: CDR1 GTSNPN, CDR2 SVGIG (reference sequence). CDR3 length: 12 residues. CDR3 protein: CAWSAVNQLEHF. The DNA of the CDR3 is TGTGCCTGGAGCGCCGTAAATCAGCTAGAGCACTTC.

The genes are TRBV30 and TRBJ1-2; 7 positions match TRBD1. The germline V gene has CDR1 GTSNPN and CDR2 SVGIG (reference sequence). This CDR3 has 12 amino acids. J was trimmed by 6 bases and V by 3 bases; bases with no gene match: 4. CDR3: CAWSIQGNGYTF. Here the CDR3 DNA reads TGTGCCTGGAGCATACAGGGGAATGGCTACACCTTC.

The genes are TRBV4-2 and TRBJ2-7, with D perhaps matching TRBD2 (5 bases). CDR1 is LGHNA and CDR2 is YNFKEQ in the germline V gene. V gave up 1 base and J gave up 3 bases, with 13 bases separating them. This CDR3 has 15 amino acids. CDR3 bases: TGTGCCAGCAGCCAAGGATCGGCAGGAGGCTACGAGCAGTACTTC. Amino acid sequence: CASSQGSAGGYEQYF.

The V call is TRBV15, the J call TRBJ2-1; 7 positions agree with TRBD2. Germline assignment: CDR1 LNHNV and CDR2 YYDKDF (reference sequence). The CDR3 length is 14 residues. The J segment lost 8 bases and the V segment lost 4 bases, leaving 8 bases of the junction unmatched. CDR3 region: CATSTSGAPHEQFF. The CDR3, as DNA: TGTGCCACCAGCACAAGCGGGGCGCCCCATGAGCAGTTCTTC.

J is TRBJ1-5 and V is TRBV2; maybe TRBD1 (6 bases). V dropped 6 bases and J dropped 7 bases, with 13 bases sitting between them. Germline V gene data show CDR1 as SNHLY and CDR2 as FYNNEI. The CDR3 is 13 residues long. This CDR3 reads CASRFTGTQPQHF. The CDR3 coding sequence is TGTGCCAGCAGGTTTACAGGGACCCAGCCCCAGCATTTT.

This chain links TRBV7-8 with TRBJ2-7; TRBD2 aligns across 9 bases. V shed 5 bases and J 6 bases; nucleotides not matched to a gene: 8. CDR3 size: 14 residues. CDR1 and CDR2 (germline): SGHVS, FQNEAQ. CDR3 DNA: TGTGCCAGCAGCGAAGCGGGGGGTCTTGGCGAGCAGTACTTC. This encodes CASSEAGGLGEQYF.

This clone was seen only a few times. This chain uses TRBV5-1 with TRBJ1-2, with 7 bases fitting TRBD1. This CDR3 is 15 amino acids long. CDR1 and CDR2 (germline): SGHRS, YFSETQ. J lost 5 bases, V lost 4 bases, and 11 bases had no gene match. The CDR3 DNA follows: TGCGCCAGCAGCCTTGGGACAGCTTCGGGTTATGGCTACACCTTC. As protein: CASSLGTASGYGYTF.

The chain links TRBV6-6 to TRBJ2-5, with TRBD2 as a possible D gene (6 bases). Between the trimmed V and J ends, which lost 1 base and 7 bases, there was a span of 10 bases. Germline CDR1 is MNHNY and CDR2 is SVGAGI (reference sequence). This CDR3 is built from 13 residues. The CDR3 bases are TGTGCCAGCAGTTACTTTGCGGGGATGACCCAGTACTTC. Its protein is CASSYFAGMTQYF.

The rearrangement uses TRBV6-5 and TRBJ1-1, with a tentative D call TRBD1 (6 bases). Deletions cut 5 bases from V and 1 base from J, with 14 bases between. This CDR3 spans 15 amino acids. Germline loops: CDR1 MNHEY, CDR2 SVGAGI. The CDR3 DNA reads as TGTGCCAGCAGTCACGGGGGGGGCCAGAACACTGAAGCTTTCTTT. Translated: CASSHGGGQNTEAFF.

This clone has more than one count but fewer than ten. The chain joins TRBV7-3 to TRBJ2-5; 8 nucleotides match TRBD1. The germline V gene encodes CDR1 SGHTA and CDR2 FQGTGA. V trimming: 5 bases; J trimming: 1 base; junction bases outside the gene matches: 6. This CDR3 has 15 amino acids. The CDR3 here is CASSPRTGPQETQYF. Here the CDR3 DNA reads TGTGCCAGCAGCCCGCGGACAGGGCCCCAAGAGACCCAGTACTTC.